This TCR beta chain was sequenced during a study of blood T cell repertoires in COVID-19. Study context: Both acute and convalescent COVID-19 samples were obtained from the United States, Italy and Spain. Sample material is recorded as cDNA or gDNA derived from T cells, B-cell-depleted T cells, or PBMCs.

Method: immunoSEQ multiplex PCR; TCRdb's copy keeps in-frame clones and lacks some. This sample has about 58,000 clones, with 78% found just once. Germline CDR1 is SGHDT and CDR2 is YYEEEE. The CDR3 has 14 residues. Trimming left V 1 base short and J 9 bases short, with 14 bases between. Sequences were obtained from peripheral blood. This clonotype was sampled from a human donor in a cohort sampled during active COVID-19. The rearrangement uses TRBV5-6 and TRBJ2-1; possible D gene TRBD1, 5 bases. The CDR3 protein is CASSLTSGFTEQFF. The CDR3 nucleotides read TGTGCCAGCAGCTTGACTTCAGGGTTCACTGAGCAGTTCTTC.